This T cell receptor (beta chain) was sequenced during a study of spatial heterogeneity in lung cancer. The wider study: The study observed each unique TCR and UMI combination more than ten times on average in raw reads.

The time point is: sample taken at primary tumor resection. TCRs were sequenced from unsorted whole RNA of tumor, nontumor lung or PBMC. The 70 or so donors had untreated early-stage non-small cell lung cancer. This clonotype was seen at least ten times. From germline, CDR1 is ENHRY and CDR2 SYGVKD. Trimming took 1 base from V and 5 from J, leaving 9 bases between them. The CDR3 is 14 residues long. Every TCR cDNA molecule carried a tag that served as a unique molecular identifier. Each CDR3 protein gets one entry after TCRdb re-called the 5' RACE reads with MiXCR. Among about 45,000 distinct CDR3 sequences, roughly 12% were seen once, and the ten largest hold roughly 40%.

The gene calls are TRBV10-3 and TRBJ1-3; D might be TRBD1 (5 bases). The specimen was PBMCs, collected at surgery. The TCR comes from a female donor with early-stage non-small cell lung cancer. The CDR3 spells CAISEWAGRNTIYF. Written as DNA, the CDR3 is TGTGCCATCAGTGAGTGGGCAGGGCGAAACACCATATATTTT.